These 22 T cell receptor beta chains came from one sample sequenced in a study of control samples from healthy donors and cancer patients. Assay used: immunoSEQ multiplex PCR; TCRdb lists only in-frame clones, some missing. The table lists tens of thousands of clones, about nine tenths of them singletons. The sample comprised PBMCs. The source of these receptors is a man aged 55-75 years with colorectal cancer.

This chain links TRBV30 with TRBJ1-1, with D tentatively TRBD1 (5 bases). Per germline, CDR1 GTSNPN and CDR2 SVGIG (reference sequence). This CDR3 has 14 residues. Trimming pared 0 bases from V and 0 bases from J, leaving 8 bases between. The CDR3 reads CAWSVRQMNTEAFF. For the CDR3, the DNA is TGTGCCTGGAGTGTACGACAGATGAACACTGAAGCTTTCTTT.

The chain recombines TRBV7-3 with TRBJ2-1; possibly TRBD2 for D (6 bases). The length of the CDR3 is 15 residues. With 2 bases removed from V and 3 bases from J, the gap between germline ends came to 11 bases. Looked up from germline, CDR1 is SGHTA and CDR2 is FQGTGA. CDR3 nucleotides: TGTGCCAGCAGCTTAGGTGGGGGGAACTACAATGAGCAGTTCTTC. Translating it yields CASSLGGGNYNEQFF.

This rearrangement joins TRBV5-5 to TRBJ2-7; no clear D gene. The CDR3 has 14 amino acids. The ends were cut back, 1 base at V and 0 bases at J, with 8 bases in the middle. CDR1 SGHKS and CDR2 YYEKEE come from the germline V gene (reference sequence). The CDR3 loop reads CASSLRPPSYEQYF. The CDR3 DNA follows: TGTGCCAGCAGCTTGCGGCCCCCCTCCTACGAGCAGTACTTC.

This chain uses TRBV3-1 (or the pseudogene TRBV3-2) with TRBJ1-5; the D gene is possibly TRBD1 (6 bases). The ends were cut back, 4 bases at V and 2 bases at J, with 12 bases in the middle. CDR3 length equals 15 residues. Germline loops: CDR1 LGHDT, CDR2 YNNKEL (reference sequence). Here the CDR3 DNA reads TGTGCCAGCAGCCTTAAGGGGGGCGGCAATCAGCCCCAGCATTTT. Amino acid sequence: CASSLKGGGNQPQHF.

V usage is TRBV27 and J usage is TRBJ1-3; D gene uncertain. Looked up from germline, CDR1 is MNHEY and CDR2 is SMNVEV (reference sequence). The CDR3 extends over 14 amino acids. Trimming shortened V by 7 bases and J by 0 bases, and 10 bases separated the two germline ends. In DNA, the CDR3 is TGTGCCAGCATACCTGACCTCTCTGGAAACACCATATATTTT. Protein sequence: CASIPDLSGNTIYF.

The rearrangement joins TRBV4-1 to TRBJ1-6; no firm D call. The CDR3 is 17 amino acids. Trimming left V 0 bases short and J 5 bases short, with 14 bases between. From germline, CDR1 is MGHRA and CDR2 YSYEKL. The CDR3 sequence is CASSQDWQPNDNSPLHF. As DNA, the CDR3 is TGCGCCAGCAGCCAAGATTGGCAGCCTAACGATAATTCACCCCTCCACTTT.

The chain carries TRBV18 and TRBJ2-1; D is ambiguous. Germline CDR1 reads KGHSH; CDR2 reads LQKENI. Trimming cost V 4 bases and J 5 bases, with 3 bases left between them. The CDR3 extends over 11 amino acids. DNA for the CDR3: TGTGCCAGCTCACTCGACAATGAGCAGTTCTTC. Residues: CASSLDNEQFF.

This chain uses TRBV2 with TRBJ1-2; D remains unclear. Germline V CDR1 and CDR2: SNHLY, FYNNEI. The V gene lost 8 bases and the J gene lost 1 base, with 8 bases spanning the gap. This CDR3 is 12 amino acids long. The CDR3 sequence: CASFRVNYGYTF. CDR3 sequence (DNA): TGTGCCAGCTTCCGGGTTAACTATGGCTACACCTTC.

The chain uses TRBV7-9 and TRBJ2-7; D gene ambiguous. CDR3 length: 12 amino acids. V gave up 5 bases and J gave up 7 bases, with 12 bases separating them. Germline V CDR1 and CDR2: SEHNR, FQNEAQ (reference sequence). As DNA, the CDR3 is TGTGCCAGCAGCCCCGTGGGTAGGGAGCAGTACTTC. It codes for CASSPVGREQYF.

The chain is built from TRBV28 and TRBJ2-7; TRBD1 matches 8 bases. The CDR3 covers 13 residues. Germline CDR1 MDHEN, CDR2 SYDVKM. V shed 8 bases and J 3 bases; nucleotides not matched to a gene: 6. CDR3 coding DNA: TGTGCCAGCCACACAGGGGGTAACTACGAGCAGTACTTC. It translates to CASHTGGNYEQYF. The variable domain in full, completed from reference TRBV28 and TRBJ2-7, reads DVKVTQSSRYLVKRTGEKVFLECVQDMDHENMFWYRQDPGLGLRLIYFSYDVKMKEKGDIPEGYSVSREKKERFSLILESASTNQTSMYLCASHTGGNYEQYFGPGTRLTVT.

The chain joins TRBV30 to TRBJ1-4; TRBD1 is a possible D gene (5 bases). V was cut by 0 bases and J by 3 bases, with 11 bases left in between. The CDR3 runs to 15 residues. Looked up from germline, CDR1 is GTSNPN and CDR2 is SVGIG (reference sequence). The DNA of the CDR3 is TGTGCCTGGAGTGTACGGCAGGGACCTAATGAAAAACTGTTTTTT. This sequence encodes CAWSVRQGPNEKLFF.

The rearrangement uses TRBV28 and TRBJ1-2, with TRBD1 as a possible D gene (6 bases). This CDR3 has 13 residues. The V and J ends lost 3 bases and 6 bases respectively, with 11 bases between them. The germline gives CDR1 MDHEN, CDR2 SYDVKM. The CDR3, as DNA: TGTGCCAGCAGTTTTCCTCAGGGGAATGGCTACACCTTC. Protein product: CASSFPQGNGYTF.

The rearrangement joins TRBV5-1 to TRBJ2-3; 10 nucleotides match TRBD2. Germline V gives CDR1 SGHRS, CDR2 YFSETQ. With V trimmed by 2 bases and J by 0 bases, 9 bases remained unmatched. There are 18 residues in the CDR3. CDR3 nucleotide sequence: TGCGCCAGCAGCTTCGGTAGCGGGGGGACTTATAGCACAGATACGCAGTATTTT. Translated: CASSFGSGGTYSTDTQYF.

The chain joins TRBV30 to TRBJ1-1, with D perhaps matching TRBD1 (6 bases). Germline CDR1 is GTSNPN and CDR2 is SVGIG (reference sequence). The V and J ends lost 4 bases and 1 base respectively, with 13 bases between them. The CDR3 spans 14 residues. CDR3: CAWTFGGANTEAFF. The CDR3 DNA sequence: TGTGCCTGGACCTTTGGGGGGGCGAACACTGAAGCTTTCTTT.

This clone was seen more than once but under ten times. The J gene is TRBJ2-7, the V gene TRBV6-5; TRBD2 matches at 12 bases. The ends lost 6 bases at V and 5 bases at J; junction bases unmatched: 5. The CDR3 is 14 residues long. Germline assignment: CDR1 MNHEY and CDR2 SVGAGI. The CDR3 DNA sequence: TGTGCCAGCAGGCGACTAGCGGGGGAGAACGAGCAGTACTTC. It specifies CASRRLAGENEQYF.

This clone was seen once. The rearrangement joins TRBV28 to TRBJ1-6, with TRBD1 as a possible D gene (5 bases). The CDR3 spans 15 residues. V lost 4 bases and J lost 9, with 16 bases in between. Germline V gene sequence: CDR1 MDHEN, CDR2 SYDVKM. The chain's CDR3 is CASSWGGRVGSPLHF. The DNA of the CDR3 is TGTGCCAGCAGTTGGGGCGGCAGGGTGGGTTCACCCCTCCACTTT.

The rearrangement joins TRBV28 to TRBJ1-4; 7 positions match TRBD1. Germline trimming cut 2 bases from V and 11 bases from J; bases unmatched to any gene: 11. CDR1 is MDHEN and CDR2 is SYDVKM in the germline V gene. The CDR3 totals 15 residues. DNA for the CDR3: TGTGCCAGCAGTTTAGGCAGGGGGATAGATGGTAAACTGTTTTTT. It is translated as CASSLGRGIDGKLFF.

This chain uses TRBV28 with TRBJ1-2; 8 bases align to TRBD1. J gave up 1 base and V 5 bases, and 6 bases lay outside the gene matches. CDR1 and CDR2 (germline): MDHEN, SYDVKM. The CDR3 length is 15 residues. The DNA for the CDR3 is TGTGCCAGCAGTGACAGTACAGGGGGTAACTATGGCTACACCTTC. Encoded protein: CASSDSTGGNYGYTF.

The chain joins TRBV4-3 to TRBJ1-4, with 8 bases identical to TRBD1. With 5 bases clipped from V and 3 bases from J, the junction kept 11 bases outside the gene matches. There are 17 residues in the CDR3. The V gene's germline CDR1 is LGHNA and CDR2 YSLEER. The CDR3 sequence: CASSKRGQGAANEKLFF. The CDR3 coding sequence is TGCGCCAGCAGCAAAAGGGGGCAGGGGGCAGCTAATGAAAAACTGTTTTTT.

The chain uses TRBV20-1 and TRBJ1-5; no definite D call. Trimming shortened V by 3 bases and J by 0 bases, and 9 bases separated the two germline ends. CDR1 is DFQATT and CDR2 is SNEGSKA in the germline V gene (reference sequence). This CDR3 is built from 14 residues. CDR3 nucleotides: TGCAGTGCTAGTTGGCAGTATAGCAATCAGCCCCAGCATTTT. This translates into CSASWQYSNQPQHF.

CDR3 protein: CASSQDLRRANTEAFF. In DNA form, the CDR3 reads TGCGCCAGCAGCCAAGACTTGAGGCGGGCGAACACTGAAGCTTTCTTT. The chain uses TRBV4-3 and TRBJ1-1; no clear D. Trimming removed 0 bases at V and 1 base at J, with 12 bases between. This CDR3 has 16 amino acids. Germline V gives CDR1 LGHNA, CDR2 YSLEER.

This chain links TRBV19 with TRBJ2-3, with TRBD1 matching over 12 bases. V shed 2 bases, J shed 5 bases, and the junction held 5 bases outside the gene matches. The CDR3 has 16 residues. CDR1 LNHDA and CDR2 SQIVND come from the germline V gene (reference sequence). The CDR3, as DNA: TGTGCCAGTAGTATACCGGGACAGGGGGCCGGAGATACGCAGTATTTT. Its translation is CASSIPGQGAGDTQYF. Full variable domain (outside the CDR3, taken from reference TRBV19 and TRBJ2-3): DGGITQSPKYLFRKEGQNVTLSCEQNLNHDAMYWYRQDPGQGLRLIYYSQIVNDFQKGDIAEGYSVSREKKESFPLTVTSAQKNPTAFYLCASSIPGQGAGDTQYFGPGTRLTVL.